This T cell receptor (beta chain) comes out of a study of T-cell reconstitution after alpha-beta-depleted transplantation in children. Unique molecular identifiers were built into the TCRbeta library. TCRdb reprocessed the PCR reads with MiXCR, giving one entry per CDR3 protein. The data hold roughly 590,000 distinct CDR3 sequences, with approximately 15% observed a single time. Trimming stripped 3 bases from V and 0 bases from J, with 11 bases between. CDR1 is LGHNA and CDR2 is YSLEER in the germline V gene. The CDR3 extends over 15 amino acids. This clonotype was counted ten times or more. This TCR derives from a human donor who donated a stem cell graft to a child with acute myeloid leukemia. Sample: PBMCs from the stem cell graft donor, taken from the stem cell graft. This chain connects TRBV4-3 to TRBJ1-1; D unresolved. The CDR3 protein is CASSQIDGLNTEAFF. The CDR3 DNA follows: TGCGCCAGCAGCCAGATCGACGGGCTGAACACTGAAGCTTTCTTT.